The present entry profiles one TCR beta chain with its context. TCRdb re-called the PCR reads with MiXCR. The repertoire has about 22,000 clones, 15% to 20% of them found once; the top ten carry more than 2.5%. Germline V gene sequence: CDR1 GTSNPN, CDR2 SVGIG (reference sequence). V was shortened by 3 bases and J by 2 bases, with 6 bases between the two germline ends. The CDR3 is 12 residues long. None of the patients had undergone any treatment ahead of thyroid surgery. This specimen comes from a study of metastatic and nonmetastatic thyroid tumors. The chain combines TRBV30 with TRBJ2-3; D not resolved. The receptor's source is a male donor with papillary thyroid cancer or a benign thyroid nodule (not recorded which). Some clones in this sample may be carry-over from other donors' samples. Sequenced input: adjacent normal tissue. The CDR3 sequence is CAWRVNTDTQYF. CDR3 in DNA: TGTGCCTGGAGGGTGAACACAGATACGCAGTATTTT.